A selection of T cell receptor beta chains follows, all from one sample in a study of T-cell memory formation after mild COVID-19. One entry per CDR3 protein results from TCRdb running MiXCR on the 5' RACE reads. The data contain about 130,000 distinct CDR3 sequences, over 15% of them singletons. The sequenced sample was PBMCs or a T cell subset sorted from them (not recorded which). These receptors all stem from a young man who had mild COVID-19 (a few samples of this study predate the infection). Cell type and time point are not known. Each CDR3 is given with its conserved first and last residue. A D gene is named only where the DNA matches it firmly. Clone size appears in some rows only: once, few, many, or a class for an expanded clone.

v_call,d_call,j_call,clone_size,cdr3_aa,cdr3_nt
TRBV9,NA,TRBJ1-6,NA,CASSLRYYNSHLHF,TGTGCCAGCAGCCTCAGGTACTATAATTCACACCTCCACTTT
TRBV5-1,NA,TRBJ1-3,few,CASSWSWGSGNTIYF,TGCGCCAGCAGCTGGTCTTGGGGCTCTGGAAACACCATATATTTT
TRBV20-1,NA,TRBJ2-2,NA,CSAGGLTGELFF,TGCAGTGCTGGGGGGCTTACCGGGGAGCTGTTTTTT
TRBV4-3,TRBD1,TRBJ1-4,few,CASSQPGQGNEKLFF,TGCGCCAGCAGCCAACCGGGACAGGGGAATGAAAAACTGTTTTTT
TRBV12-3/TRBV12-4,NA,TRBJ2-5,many,CASSLIAPYQETQYF,TGTGCCAGCAGTTTAATAGCGCCGTACCAAGAGACCCAGTACTTC
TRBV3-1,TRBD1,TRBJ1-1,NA,CASNQGADTEAFF,TGTGCCAGCAACCAGGGGGCAGACACTGAAGCTTTCTTT
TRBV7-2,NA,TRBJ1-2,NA,CASSLARGRGYGYTF,TGTGCCAGCAGCTTAGCGCGGGGCAGGGGCTATGGCTACACCTTC
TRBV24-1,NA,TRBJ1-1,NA,CATTGAAVSHTEAFF,TGTGCCACCACCGGGGCCGCGGTAAGTCACACTGAAGCTTTCTTT
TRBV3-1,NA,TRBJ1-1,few,CASSQVGGTEAFF,TGTGCCAGCAGCCAAGTAGGCGGCACTGAAGCTTTCTTT
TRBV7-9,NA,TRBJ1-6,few,CASSFGQNNSPLHF,TGTGCCAGCAGCTTTGGGCAGAATAATTCACCCCTCCACTTT
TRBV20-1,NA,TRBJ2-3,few,CSARQGGVTQYF,TGCAGTGCTAGACAAGGGGGGGTGACGCAGTATTTT
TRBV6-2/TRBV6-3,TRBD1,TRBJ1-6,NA,CASSFRTGADSPLHF,TGTGCCAGCAGTTTCCGGACAGGGGCGGATTCACCCCTCCACTTT
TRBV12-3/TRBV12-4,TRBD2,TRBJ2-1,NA,CASSPTLAGLYNEQFF,TGTGCCAGCAGTCCCACACTAGCGGGGCTCTACAATGAGCAGTTCTTC
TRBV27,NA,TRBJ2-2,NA,CASSFPDTLGAGELFF,TGTGCCAGCAGTTTTCCTGACACTCTAGGGGCCGGGGAGCTGTTTTTT
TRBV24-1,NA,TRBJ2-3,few,CATSDQVDPDTQYF,TGTGCCACCAGTGATCAGGTGGATCCAGATACGCAGTATTTT
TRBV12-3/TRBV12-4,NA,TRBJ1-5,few,CASSLGGGSNQPQHF,TGTGCCAGCAGTTTGGGCGGTGGGAGTAATCAGCCCCAGCATTTT
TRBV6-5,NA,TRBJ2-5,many,CASSTRDSWNQETQYF,TGTGCCAGCAGTACACGGGACTCTTGGAACCAGGAGACCCAGTACTTC
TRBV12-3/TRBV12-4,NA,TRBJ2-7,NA,CASSLGSDPGYEQYF,TGTGCCAGCAGTTTAGGTTCGGACCCGGGGTACGAGCAGTACTTC
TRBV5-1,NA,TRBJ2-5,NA,CASSLDTPETQYF,TGCGCCAGCAGCTTGGACACCCCGGAGACCCAGTACTTC
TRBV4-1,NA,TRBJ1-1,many,CASSHRGKTAEDTEAFF,TGCGCCAGCAGCCACCGGGGGAAGACGGCAGAGGACACTGAAGCTTTCTTT
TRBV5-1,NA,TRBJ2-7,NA,CASSFFQAEGEQYF,TGCGCCAGCAGCTTTTTCCAGGCAGAGGGCGAGCAGTACTTC
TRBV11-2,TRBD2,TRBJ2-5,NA,CASSYPSGGQETQYF,TGTGCCAGCAGCTATCCTAGCGGGGGACAAGAGACCCAGTACTTC
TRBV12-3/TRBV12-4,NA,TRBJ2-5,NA,CASSSTGAQETQYF,TGTGCCAGCAGTTCTACAGGAGCTCAAGAGACCCAGTACTTC
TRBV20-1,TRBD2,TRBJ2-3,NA,CSARVRGYTDTQYF,TGCAGTGCTAGAGTGCGGGGGTACACAGATACGCAGTATTTT
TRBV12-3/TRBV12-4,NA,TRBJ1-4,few,CASSLETGSANEKLFF,TGTGCCAGCAGTTTGGAGACGGGATCTGCTAATGAAAAACTGTTTTTT
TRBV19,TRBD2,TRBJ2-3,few,CASSTRGGAGTDTQYF,TGTGCCAGTAGCACCCGCGGGGGGGCAGGCACAGATACGCAGTATTTT